This paragraph covers one TCR beta chain sequence. Seattle-derived patients entered the study during active infection and were followed longitudinally. This specimen comes from a study of blood T cell repertoires in COVID-19. Turning to the study itself: PBMCs, B-cell-depleted T cells, or T cells were the source of the cDNA or gDNA that made up the material.

V was clipped by 6 bases and J by 10 bases, with 13 bases between them. CDR1 and CDR2 (germline): LNHDA, SQIVND (reference sequence). The CDR3 loop spans 13 amino acids. How the authors handled the data: Reference gene primer amplification in the assay estimated nucleated cell counts. Sequenced by immunoSEQ multiplex PCR; TCRdb stores in-frame clones only, minus some. That table furnishes V, J and clone size, whereas the DNA furnished D and trimming. Counted here are approximately 45,000 clones, about 86% occurring once; the ten biggest clones make up around 3.6%. Source material: peripheral blood. The clonotype comes from a man between 40 and 49 years old with COVID-19, enrolled during active disease. J is TRBJ1-6 and V is TRBV19; D is uncertain. This CDR3 is CASRVLGSSPLHF. The CDR3 bases are TGTGCCAGTAGGGTATTAGGGAGCTCACCCCTCCACTTT. Filled out from reference TRBV19 and TRBJ1-6, the complete variable domain reads DGGITQSPKYLFRKEGQNVTLSCEQNLNHDAMYWYRQDPGQGLRLIYYSQIVNDFQKGDIAEGYSVSREKKESFPLTVTSAQKNPTAFYLCASRVLGSSPLHFGNGTRLTVT.